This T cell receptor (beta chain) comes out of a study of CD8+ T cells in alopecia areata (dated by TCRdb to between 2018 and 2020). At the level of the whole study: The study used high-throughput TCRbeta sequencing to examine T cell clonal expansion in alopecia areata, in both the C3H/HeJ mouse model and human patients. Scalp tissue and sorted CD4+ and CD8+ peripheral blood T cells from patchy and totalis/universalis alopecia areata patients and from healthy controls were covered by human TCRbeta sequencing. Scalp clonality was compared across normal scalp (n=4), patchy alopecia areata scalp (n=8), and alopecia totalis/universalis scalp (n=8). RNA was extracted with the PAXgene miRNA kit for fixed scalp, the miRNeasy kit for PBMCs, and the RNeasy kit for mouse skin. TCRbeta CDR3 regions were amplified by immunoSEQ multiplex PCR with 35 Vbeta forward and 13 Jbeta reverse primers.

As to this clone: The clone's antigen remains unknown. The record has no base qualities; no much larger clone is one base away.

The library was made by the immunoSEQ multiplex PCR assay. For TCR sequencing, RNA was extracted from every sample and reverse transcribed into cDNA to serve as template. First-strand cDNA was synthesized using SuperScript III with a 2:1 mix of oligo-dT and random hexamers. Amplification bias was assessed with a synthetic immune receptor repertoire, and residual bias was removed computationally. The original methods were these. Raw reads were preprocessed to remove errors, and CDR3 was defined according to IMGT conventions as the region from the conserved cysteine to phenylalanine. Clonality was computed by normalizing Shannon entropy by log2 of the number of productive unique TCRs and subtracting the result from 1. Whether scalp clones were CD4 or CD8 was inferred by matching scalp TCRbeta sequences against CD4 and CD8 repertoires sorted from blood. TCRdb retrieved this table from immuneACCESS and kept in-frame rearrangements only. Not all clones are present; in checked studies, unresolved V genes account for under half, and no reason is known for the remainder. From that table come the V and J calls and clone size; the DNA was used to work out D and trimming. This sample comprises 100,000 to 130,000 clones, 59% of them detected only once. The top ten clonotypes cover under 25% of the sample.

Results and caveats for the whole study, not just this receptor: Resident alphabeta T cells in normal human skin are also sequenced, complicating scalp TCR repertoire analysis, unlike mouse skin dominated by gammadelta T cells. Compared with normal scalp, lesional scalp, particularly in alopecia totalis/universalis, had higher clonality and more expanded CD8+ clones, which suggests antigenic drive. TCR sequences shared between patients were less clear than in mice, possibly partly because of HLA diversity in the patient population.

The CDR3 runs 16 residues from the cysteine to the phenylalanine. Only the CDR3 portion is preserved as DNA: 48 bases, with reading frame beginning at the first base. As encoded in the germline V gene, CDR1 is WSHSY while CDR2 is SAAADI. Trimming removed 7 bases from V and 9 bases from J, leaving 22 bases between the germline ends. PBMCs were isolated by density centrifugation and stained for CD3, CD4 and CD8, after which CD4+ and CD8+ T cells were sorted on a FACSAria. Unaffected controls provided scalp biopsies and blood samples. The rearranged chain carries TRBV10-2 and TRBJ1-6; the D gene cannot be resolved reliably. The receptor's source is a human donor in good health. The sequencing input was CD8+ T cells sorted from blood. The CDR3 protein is CASKDGLPLFGSPLHF. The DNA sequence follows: TGCGCCAGCAAGGACGGGCTGCCCTTATTTGGTTCACCCCTCCACTTT.